The clone carrying this T cell receptor (beta chain) is a singleton in its sample. Other DNA sequences of this sample code for an identical CDR3. Both 60 Vbeta primers and 13 Jbeta primers went into the PCR. Profiling relied on immunoSEQ multiplex PCR, and the TCRdb table lists in-frame clones only, not all of them. The data contain about 120,000 clones, about 78% of them singletons. V was pared by 0 bases and J by 6 bases, with 6 bases between. In germline, CDR1 is GTSNPN, CDR2 SVGIG (reference sequence). This CDR3 has 13 amino acids. The entry originates in a study of cytomegalovirus exposure and HLA in healthy donors. Study information: Among 150 million to 200 million T cells, an earlier analysis found 90 million to 130 million unique TCR beta sequences.

The chain joins TRBV30 to TRBJ1-6; D is ambiguous. The source of this sequence is a female donor in good health and CMV-seronegative. The specimen was PBMCs. The CDR3 spells CAWSVTGNSPLHF. The CDR3 coding sequence is TGTGCCTGGAGTGTAACGGGTAATTCACCCCTCCACTTT.